Listed here are 18 T cell receptor beta chains from one sample, sequenced in a study of metastatic and nonmetastatic thyroid tumors. The entire patient cohort was treatment-naive prior to thyroid surgery. MiXCR reprocessed the PCR reads for TCRdb. The sample has about 38,000 clones; roughly half are singletons. The sequenced sample consisted of tumor tissue. The origin of the receptors is a male donor with papillary thyroid cancer or a benign thyroid nodule (not recorded which). Some clones in this sample may be carry-over from other donors' samples.

CDR3 region: CASKGPGVEQYF. CDR3 in DNA: TGTGCCAGCAAGGGTCCGGGGGTCGAGCAGTACTTC. This sequence joins TRBV12-3 or TRBV12-4 and TRBJ2-7, with D possibly being TRBD2 (6 bases). Trimming pared 7 bases from V and 6 bases from J, leaving 13 bases between. This CDR3 contains 12 residues.

This chain connects TRBV30 to TRBJ1-2; the D gene is possibly TRBD1 (5 bases). In germline, CDR1 is GTSNPN, CDR2 SVGIG (reference sequence). V dropped 3 bases and J dropped 8 bases, with 19 bases sitting between them. This CDR3 is built from 14 residues. CDR3 residues: CAWRRYEGIDGYTF. CDR3 nucleotides: TGTGCCTGGAGGAGGTATGAGGGGATAGACGGCTACACCTTC.

The chain is built from TRBV6-1 and TRBJ2-2; a weak D match, TRBD1 (6 bases). This CDR3 has 13 amino acids. CDR1 and CDR2 from the germline V gene are MNHNS and SASEGT. Trimming left V 7 bases short and J 6 bases short, with 12 bases between. The CDR3 loop reads CASKRPGAGELFF. DNA of the CDR3: TGTGCCAGCAAGAGACCAGGGGCCGGGGAGCTGTTTTTT.

V and J are TRBV20-1 and TRBJ2-1, with 9 bases identical to TRBD1. Trimming removed 0 bases from V and 0 bases from J; junction bases left unmatched: 3. The CDR3 sequence is 16 residues long. Germline CDR1 reads DFQATT; CDR2 reads SNEGSKA (reference sequence). The CDR3 spells CSAREGTGSSYNEQFF. CDR3 nucleotides: TGCAGTGCTAGAGAAGGGACAGGGAGCTCCTACAATGAGCAGTTCTTC.

This clone turned up a few times. CDR3 sequence reads: CASSLISYEQYF. The DNA of the CDR3 is TGTGCCAGCAGTTTAATATCCTACGAGCAGTACTTC. This chain joins TRBV28 and TRBJ2-7; no definite D call. The CDR3 runs to 12 residues. CDR1 and CDR2 (germline): MDHEN, SYDVKM. Trimming stripped 2 bases from V and 1 base from J, with 3 bases between. The whole variable domain, filled in from reference TRBV28 and TRBJ2-7, reads DVKVTQSSRYLVKRTGEKVFLECVQDMDHENMFWYRQDPGLGLRLIYFSYDVKMKEKGDIPEGYSVSREKKERFSLILESASTNQTSMYLCASSLISYEQYFGPGTRLTVT.

This clone was seen a handful of times. V gene TRBV4-3 combines with J gene TRBJ2-7; 10 bases are shared with TRBD1. Per germline, CDR1 LGHNA and CDR2 YSLEER. The CDR3 covers 14 residues. Germline trimming cut 3 bases from V and 6 bases from J; bases unmatched to any gene: 5. The CDR3 is CASSHGTGDSEQYF. For the CDR3, the DNA is TGCGCCAGCAGCCACGGGACAGGGGATTCCGAGCAGTACTTC.

This clone was found a few times. V usage is TRBV5-1 and J usage is TRBJ2-7; 10 bases match TRBD1. Germline V gives CDR1 SGHRS, CDR2 YFSETQ. V lost 2 bases to trimming and J lost 6 bases; unmatched junction nucleotides: 2. This CDR3 spans 13 amino acids. The CDR3 bases are TGCGCCAGCAGCTTCGGGACAGGGGTCGAGCAGTACTTC. Amino acid sequence: CASSFGTGVEQYF.

The chain is built from TRBV3-1 and TRBJ1-4, with D tentatively TRBD1 (6 bases). V was pared by 4 bases and J by 10 bases, with 25 bases between. The CDR3 has 17 residues. CDR1 is LGHDT, CDR2 YNNKEL, per germline (reference sequence). The CDR3 region has the DNA TGTGCCAGCAGCCTAGGGACAAGTCAACATCACCTAGGAAAACTGTTTTTT. Translated: CASSLGTSQHHLGKLFF.

In this sample, this clone turned up once. The chain combines TRBV20-1 with TRBJ1-1; D uncertain. Deletions cut 1 base from V and 1 base from J, with 4 bases between. Germline CDR1 and CDR2: DFQATT and SNEGSKA (reference sequence). The CDR3 is 12 amino acids. Written as DNA, the CDR3 is TGCAGTGCTAGAGCAGGGAACACTGAAGCTTTCTTT. Translation gives CSARAGNTEAFF.

This clone was recorded a few times. The rearrangement links TRBV6-2 or TRBV6-3 to TRBJ1-6; D is possibly TRBD1 (5 bases). Trimming shortened V by 2 bases and J by 9 bases, and 11 bases separated the two germline ends. This CDR3 comprises 14 residues. Germline V gene lookup returns CDR1 MNHEY and CDR2 SVGEGT. Here the CDR3 reads CASSYATGGSPLHF. As DNA, the CDR3 is TGTGCCAGCAGTTACGCCACTGGGGGTTCACCCCTCCACTTT.

This clone was counted a few times. V and J are TRBV12-3 or TRBV12-4 and TRBJ1-5; possible D gene TRBD1, 5 bases. This CDR3 has 14 residues. The ends were cut back, 7 bases at V and 9 bases at J, with 19 bases in the middle. The CDR3 DNA reads TGTGCCAGCACCATGGGGTCAGGGAATGGGCCCCAGCATTTT. Translating it yields CASTMGSGNGPQHF.

The gene calls are TRBV4-1 and TRBJ2-7, with TRBD1 as a possible D gene (5 bases). Trimming shortened V by 0 bases and J by 4 bases, and 13 bases separated the two germline ends. CDR3 length: 15 amino acids. Per germline, CDR1 MGHRA and CDR2 YSYEKL. The CDR3 protein is CASSQDSDIYYEQYF. The CDR3 DNA is TGCGCCAGCAGCCAAGACTCGGACATATATTACGAGCAGTACTTC.

This clone was observed a handful of times. This chain uses TRBV2 with TRBJ1-5; 7 bases align to TRBD1. The CDR3 has 15 residues. Germline lookup yields CDR1 SNHLY and CDR2 FYNNEI. V lost 7 bases, J lost 3 bases, and 9 bases stayed unmatched. The CDR3 region has the DNA TGTGCCAGCAAATCCGGGACAGAGGTCAATCAGCCCCAGCATTTT. Translation gives CASKSGTEVNQPQHF.

This sequence joins TRBV11-3 and TRBJ2-7; D possibly matches TRBD1 or TRBD2 (5 bases each). This CDR3 has 14 residues. Trimming took 4 bases from V and 10 from J, leaving 20 bases between them. The germline V gene has CDR1 SGHNT and CDR2 YENEEA. The DNA for the CDR3 is TGTGCCAGCAGCTCGTCCGGGAAACAAGGGGCCCAGTACTTC. Translating it yields CASSSSGKQGAQYF.

This clone was seen only a few times. The chain uses TRBV28 and TRBJ1-2; possible D gene TRBD1, 6 bases. Trimming left V 1 base short and J 6 bases short, with 12 bases between. The CDR3 has 14 amino acids. The germline V gene encodes CDR1 MDHEN and CDR2 SYDVKM. CDR3 residues: CASSLSRQGNGYTF. In DNA form, the CDR3 reads TGTGCCAGCAGTTTATCCCGGCAGGGGAATGGCTACACCTTC.

The V gene is TRBV7-3, the J gene TRBJ2-7; tentative D call: TRBD2 (6 bases). The V gene's germline CDR1 is SGHTA and CDR2 FQGTGA. V was clipped by 0 bases and J by 5 bases, with 14 bases between them. The CDR3 has 15 residues. Written as DNA, the CDR3 is TGTGCCAGCAGCTTAACCGGGAGATTAGGCGACGAGCAGTACTTC. Translated: CASSLTGRLGDEQYF.

This clone is a singleton in its sample. The chain links TRBV20-1 to TRBJ2-2; D is possibly TRBD2 (5 bases). Trimming removed 3 bases from V and 7 bases from J, with 15 bases in between. The CDR3 contains 14 residues. Germline V gene sequence: CDR1 DFQATT, CDR2 SNEGSKA (reference sequence). The CDR3 protein is CSASGPAVLGELFF. The CDR3 nucleotides are TGCAGTGCTAGCGGGCCAGCGGTACTCGGGGAGCTGTTTTTT.

This clone came up once. The chain joins TRBV20-1 to TRBJ2-3; D might be TRBD1 or TRBD2, each matching 5 bases. Germline CDR1 and CDR2: DFQATT and SNEGSKA (reference sequence). The CDR3 loop spans 16 amino acids. V was clipped by 6 bases and J by 4 bases, with 23 bases between them. In DNA, the CDR3 is TGCAGTGCCAGCCCTTGGGACCGCGGTGGGGCAGATACGCAGTATTTT. As protein: CSASPWDRGGADTQYF.